The clone carrying this TCR beta chain turned up a few times. Antigen: not known. A 5'RACE reaction primed in the constant segment made cDNA libraries of TCR alpha and TCR beta, and these carried sample barcodes and UMIs. TCRdb reprocessed the 5' RACE reads with MiXCR, giving one entry per CDR3 protein. The sample contains 200,000 to 250,000 distinct CDR3 sequences, roughly 10% of which appear only once. The record originates from a study of T-cell memory formation after mild COVID-19. Study in general: Clustering of TCRs was largely donor specific.

This CDR3 comprises 17 residues. Per germline, CDR1 MNHEY and CDR2 SVGAGI. Deletions cut 0 bases from V and 0 bases from J, with 12 bases between. Study-level points and caveats: Clones contracting across day 15 to 85 had a balanced CD4/CD8 profile; later expanding clones leaned CD4+. The SARS-CoV-2 specificity of second-wave clones reaching peak at day 37 remained unverified.

This receptor was identified in a young man who had mild COVID-19 (a few samples of this study predate the infection). Cell type and time point are not known. The specimen was PBMCs or a T cell subset sorted from them (not recorded which). The chain couples TRBV6-5 to TRBJ2-1; D gene unclear. CDR3 region: CASSYSIPVTSYNEQFF. DNA for the CDR3: TGTGCCAGCAGTTACTCGATTCCGGTCACCTCCTACAATGAGCAGTTCTTC.